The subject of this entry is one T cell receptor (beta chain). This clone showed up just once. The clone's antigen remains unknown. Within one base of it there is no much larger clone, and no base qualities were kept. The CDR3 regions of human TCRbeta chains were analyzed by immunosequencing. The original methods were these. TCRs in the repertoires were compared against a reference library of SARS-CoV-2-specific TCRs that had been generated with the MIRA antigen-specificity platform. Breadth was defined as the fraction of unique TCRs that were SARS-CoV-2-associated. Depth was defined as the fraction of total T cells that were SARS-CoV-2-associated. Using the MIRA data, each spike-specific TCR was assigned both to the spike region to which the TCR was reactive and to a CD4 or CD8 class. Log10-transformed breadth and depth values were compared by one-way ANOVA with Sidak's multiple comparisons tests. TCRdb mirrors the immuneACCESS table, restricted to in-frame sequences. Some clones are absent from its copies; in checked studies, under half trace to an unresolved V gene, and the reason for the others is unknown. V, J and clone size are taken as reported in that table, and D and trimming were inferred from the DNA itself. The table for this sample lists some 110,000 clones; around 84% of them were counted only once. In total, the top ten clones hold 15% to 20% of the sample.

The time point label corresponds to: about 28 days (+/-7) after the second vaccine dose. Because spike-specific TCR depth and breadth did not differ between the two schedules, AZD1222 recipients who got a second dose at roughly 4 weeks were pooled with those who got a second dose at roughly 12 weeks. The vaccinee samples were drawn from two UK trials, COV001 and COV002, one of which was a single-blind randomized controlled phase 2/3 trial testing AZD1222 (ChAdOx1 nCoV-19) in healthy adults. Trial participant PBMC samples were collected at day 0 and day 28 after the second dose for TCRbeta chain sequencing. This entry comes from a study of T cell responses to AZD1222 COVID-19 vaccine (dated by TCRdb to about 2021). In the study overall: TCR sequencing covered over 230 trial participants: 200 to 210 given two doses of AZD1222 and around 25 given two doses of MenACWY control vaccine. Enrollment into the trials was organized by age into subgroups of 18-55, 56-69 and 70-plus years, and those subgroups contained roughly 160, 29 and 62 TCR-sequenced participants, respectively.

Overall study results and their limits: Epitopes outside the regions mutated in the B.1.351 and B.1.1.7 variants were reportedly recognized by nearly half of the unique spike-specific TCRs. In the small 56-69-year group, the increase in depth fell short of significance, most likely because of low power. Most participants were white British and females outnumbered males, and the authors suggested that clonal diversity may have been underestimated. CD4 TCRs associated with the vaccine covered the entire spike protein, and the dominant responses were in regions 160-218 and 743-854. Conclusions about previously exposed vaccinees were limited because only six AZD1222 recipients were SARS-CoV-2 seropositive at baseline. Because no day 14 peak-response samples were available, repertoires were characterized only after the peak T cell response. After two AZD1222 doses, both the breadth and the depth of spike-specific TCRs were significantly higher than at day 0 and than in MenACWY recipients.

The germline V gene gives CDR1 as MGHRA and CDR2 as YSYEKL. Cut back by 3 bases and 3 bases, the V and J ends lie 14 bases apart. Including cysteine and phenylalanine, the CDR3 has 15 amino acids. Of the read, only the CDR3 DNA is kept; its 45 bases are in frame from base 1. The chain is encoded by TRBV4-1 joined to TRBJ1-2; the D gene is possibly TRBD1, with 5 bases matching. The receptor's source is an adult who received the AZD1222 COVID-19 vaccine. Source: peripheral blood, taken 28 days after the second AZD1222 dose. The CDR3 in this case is CASSQPPQGDYGYTF. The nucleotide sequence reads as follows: TGCGCCAGCAGCCAGCCCCCGCAGGGAGACTATGGCTACACCTTC.